What follows are 6 T cell receptor beta chains derived from one specimen sequenced in a study of cytomegalovirus exposure and HLA in healthy donors. This PCR relied on a set of 60 Vbeta primers and 13 Jbeta primers. Libraries were prepared by immunoSEQ multiplex PCR; TCRdb keeps only in-frame clonotypes and omits some of them. The sample has 270,000 or so clones; nearly 95% are singletons. The sequencing sample was made of PBMCs. The receptors stem from a girl aged 2 to 10 in good health and CMV-seronegative.

The chain joins TRBV9 to TRBJ2-1, with 7 bases fitting TRBD2. V lost 4 bases, J lost 6 bases, and 7 bases stayed unmatched. The CDR3 is made up of 14 amino acids. Germline assignment: CDR1 SGDLS and CDR2 YYNGEE. CDR3 loop: CASSSGGGRNEQFF. CDR3 nucleotide sequence: TGTGCCAGCAGCTCCGGCGGGGGACGCAATGAGCAGTTCTTC.

The chain is built from TRBV28 and TRBJ2-2; 10 bases align to TRBD1. This CDR3 has 13 residues. Germline CDR1 reads MDHEN; CDR2 reads SYDVKM. The V gene end was trimmed by 11 bases and the J gene end by 4 bases; junction bases not matched to a gene: 4. CDR3 DNA: TGTGCCGGGGGGACAGGGGTCACCGGGGAGCTGTTTTTT. Residues: CAGGTGVTGELFF. Variable domain in full (rest from reference TRBV28 and TRBJ2-2): DVKVTQSSRYLVKRTGEKVFLECVQDMDHENMFWYRQDPGLGLRLIYFSYDVKMKEKGDIPEGYSVSREKKERFSLILESASTNQTSMYLCAGGTGVTGELFFGEGSRLTVL.

The chain links TRBV9 to TRBJ1-2; TRBD1 might be the D (5 bases). Germline assignment: CDR1 SGDLS and CDR2 YYNGEE. V was shortened by 0 bases and J by 2 bases, with 11 bases between the two germline ends. The CDR3 contains 15 residues. The CDR3: CASSVGRGSNYGYTF. In nucleotides, the CDR3 is TGTGCCAGCAGCGTAGGGCGGGGGTCAAACTATGGCTACACCTTC.

The chain has TRBV5-5 and TRBJ1-1, with TRBD1 identical over 9 bases. This CDR3 has 16 amino acids. The germline V gene has CDR1 SGHKS and CDR2 YYEKEE (reference sequence). V was pared by 1 base and J by 11 bases, with 15 bases of the junction left unmatched. The CDR3 loop reads CASSLTPRDRALSAFF. CDR3 nucleotides: TGTGCCAGCAGCTTGACCCCCCGGGACAGGGCCCTTTCCGCTTTCTTT.

On this clone: The sample carries other DNA sequences with the same CDR3. V is TRBV5-6 and J is TRBJ2-5; a weak D match, TRBD2 (6 bases). The CDR3 is made up of 14 amino acids. In germline, CDR1 is SGHDT, CDR2 YYEEEE. V lost 0 bases to trimming and J lost 13 bases, with 19 bases between them. CDR3 sequence reads: CASSLGLAGLLWYF. For the CDR3, the DNA is TGTGCCAGCAGCTTGGGGTTGGCGGGGCTTTTATGGTACTTC.

This rearrangement joins TRBV6-1 to TRBJ2-1; the match to TRBD2 covers 7 bases. Germline loops: CDR1 MNHNS, CDR2 SASEGT. The CDR3 is made up of 11 amino acids. V was clipped by 5 bases and J by 16 bases; unmatched bases: 8. As DNA, the CDR3 is TGTGCCAGCAGTTCCGGACTAGGGGACTTCTTC. Translated: CASSSGLGDFF.